This TCR beta chain was recovered during a study of T cell repertoires in cytomegalovirus infection. Overall study: The study used recently identified HLA-C-restricted and well-studied HLA-B-restricted CMV epitopes.

TCRdb itself ran the reads through MiXCR, one entry per CDR3 protein. Seen here are roughly 34,000 distinct CDR3 sequences, about 48% observed once, and the top ten hold around 90%. The ends were cut back, 0 bases at V and 0 bases at J, with 17 bases in the middle. The CDR3 is 18 residues long. Germline V gene data show CDR1 as MNHNY and CDR2 as SVGAGI (reference sequence). Study observations and caveats: HLA-C-restricted CMV-specific TCR beta clonotypes were dominant in the ex vivo response. Using cumulative public TCR beta family frequency, the authors identified those who carried CMV together with the relevant HLA.

A few counts support this clonotype. Its antigen is as yet unknown. This TCR was recovered from a human donor in good health (CMV status not recorded). Some clones in this sample may be carry-over from other donors' samples. This specimen consisted of CD8+ T cells from cultured PBMCs, obtained from culture after CMV antigen stimulation. The rearrangement uses TRBV6-6 and TRBJ1-1, with D uncertain. CDR3 amino acids: CASSYSTSAGSVNTEAFF. The CDR3 DNA reads TGTGCCAGCAGTTACTCTACTTCCGCGGGGTCGGTGAACACTGAAGCTTTCTTT.